These 14 T cell receptor beta chains were all obtained from the same sample, sequenced in a study of blood T cell repertoires in COVID-19. The assay was immunoSEQ multiplex PCR, and TCRdb's table has in-frame clones only and misses some. This sample has over 400,000 clones, with about nine tenths found just once. The source material was PBMCs or T cells enriched from blood (not recorded which). The receptor source for this set is an older woman who had recovered from COVID-19.

V usage is TRBV7-9 and J usage is TRBJ1-6, with TRBD1 matching over 9 bases. There are 17 residues in the CDR3. Looked up from germline, CDR1 is SEHNR and CDR2 is FQNEAQ (reference sequence). Trimming at V came to 5 bases and at J to 7 bases, leaving 12 bases not matched to a gene. Written as DNA, the CDR3 is TGTGCCAGCAGCGTACCCTCGGGACAGGGCGCAAATTCACCCCTCCACTTT. The encoded protein is CASSVPSGQGANSPLHF.

The chain has TRBV18 and TRBJ1-2, with D unresolved. The V gene lost 6 bases and the J gene lost 4 bases, with 12 bases spanning the gap. Germline V gene lookup returns CDR1 KGHSH and CDR2 LQKENI. This CDR3 is built from 13 residues. The CDR3 reads CASSQRETYGYTF. CDR3 DNA sequence: TGTGCCAGCTCGCAACGGGAGACCTATGGCTACACCTTC.

The table lists this clone with a few counts. The sample holds other DNA sequences that translate to the same CDR3. The rearrangement links TRBV6-5 to TRBJ1-2; D may be TRBD1 (5 bases). With 2 bases removed from V and 2 bases from J, the gap between germline ends came to 6 bases. Per the germline V gene, CDR1 is MNHEY and CDR2 is SVGAGI. The CDR3 is 13 amino acids. CDR3 nucleotide sequence: TGTGCCAGCAGTTACGGGGGGAACTATGGCTACACCTTC. Its translation is CASSYGGNYGYTF.

The V gene is TRBV27, the J gene TRBJ1-6, with 7 nucleotides matching TRBD1. The ends lost 2 bases at V and 0 bases at J; junction bases unmatched: 7. The CDR3 consists of 18 residues. CDR1 is MNHEY and CDR2 is SMNVEV in the germline V gene (reference sequence). CDR3 sequence reads: CASSLGPRDSSYNSPLHF. In nucleotides, the CDR3 is TGTGCCAGCAGTTTAGGGCCCCGGGACAGCTCCTATAATTCACCCCTCCACTTT.

The V gene is TRBV3-1 (or the pseudogene TRBV3-2), the J gene TRBJ1-2; 8 bases are shared with TRBD1. With 3 bases clipped from V and 8 bases from J, the junction kept 8 bases outside the gene matches. CDR3 size: 14 residues. CDR1 is LGHDT, CDR2 YNNKEL, per germline (reference sequence). The CDR3 is CASSHPDRGSGYTF. CDR3 nucleotides: TGTGCCAGCAGCCACCCTGACAGGGGTTCGGGCTACACCTTC.

The chain has TRBV11-3 and TRBJ1-1; D gene uncertain. CDR1 SGHNT and CDR2 YENEEA come from the germline V gene. V gave up 2 bases and J gave up 6 bases, with 13 bases separating them. The CDR3 loop spans 14 amino acids. CDR3 nucleotide sequence: TGTGCCAGCAGCTTATGGATGGGTGACTCTGAAGCTTTCTTT. This encodes CASSLWMGDSEAFF.

This sequence joins TRBV5-1 and TRBJ2-7, with 7 positions matching TRBD1. The junction had 0 bases not matched to a gene; V was cut back by 0 bases and J by 3 bases. Germline assignment: CDR1 SGHRS and CDR2 YFSETQ. The CDR3 runs 13 residues. The CDR3 spells CASSLDRGYEQYF. CDR3 nucleotide sequence: TGCGCCAGCAGCTTGGACAGGGGCTACGAGCAGTACTTC.

This chain connects TRBV19 to TRBJ1-6; 7 positions agree with TRBD1. This CDR3 contains 14 residues. J gave up 5 bases and V 6 bases, and 4 bases lay outside the gene matches. Germline CDR1 is LNHDA and CDR2 is SQIVND (reference sequence). CDR3 region: CASRAGGNNSPLHF. The CDR3 DNA is TGTGCCAGTAGGGCAGGGGGAAATAATTCACCCCTCCACTTT. Variable domain in full (rest from reference TRBV19 and TRBJ1-6): DGGITQSPKYLFRKEGQNVTLSCEQNLNHDAMYWYRQDPGQGLRLIYYSQIVNDFQKGDIAEGYSVSREKKESFPLTVTSAQKNPTAFYLCASRAGGNNSPLHFGNGTRLTVT.

The CDR3 loop reads CASKGVVAGGQYF. The CDR3 DNA reads as TGTGCCAGCAAAGGGGTGGTCGCAGGGGGCCAGTACTTC. The rearrangement joins TRBV2 to TRBJ2-5; 7 bases match TRBD1. Germline V CDR1 and CDR2: SNHLY, FYNNEI. The CDR3 totals 13 residues. The junction had 12 bases not matched to a gene; V was cut back by 7 bases and J by 10 bases.

This clone was detected only a few times. V usage is TRBV4-1 and J usage is TRBJ1-2; TRBD1 aligns across 8 bases. Germline V gene sequence: CDR1 MGHRA, CDR2 YSYEKL. V was pared by 4 bases and J by 1 base, with 5 bases of the junction left unmatched. The CDR3 totals 15 residues. CDR3 amino acids: CASSPSGQVNYGYTF. CDR3 coding DNA: TGCGCCAGCAGCCCGTCGGGACAGGTTAACTATGGCTACACCTTC.

The chain combines TRBV27 with TRBJ1-1; D is uncertain. The CDR3 is 14 amino acids. CDR1 is MNHEY, CDR2 SMNVEV, per germline (reference sequence). The V gene lost 1 base and the J gene lost 0 bases, with 6 bases spanning the gap. The CDR3 region has the DNA TGTGCCAGCAGTTTATTAAGCTTGAACACTGAAGCTTTCTTT. Translation: CASSLLSLNTEAFF.

The chain has TRBV6-5 and TRBJ2-3, with 11 bases that match TRBD2. V lost 6 bases, J lost 2 bases, and 4 bases stayed unmatched. Germline V gives CDR1 MNHEY, CDR2 SVGAGI. The CDR3 length is 15 residues. The CDR3 sequence: CASRTSGSYTDTQYF. The DNA for the CDR3 is TGTGCCAGCAGAACTAGCGGGAGTTACACAGATACGCAGTATTTT.

The J gene is TRBJ2-2, the V gene TRBV28; D possibly corresponds to TRBD2 (5 bases). This CDR3 has 17 amino acids. Germline-derived CDR1 and CDR2 are MDHEN and SYDVKM. V lost 2 bases and J lost 5, with 18 bases in between. The CDR3 spells CASSLPGIPFGTGELFF. CDR3 in DNA: TGTGCCAGCAGTTTACCCGGGATTCCTTTTGGGACCGGGGAGCTGTTTTTT. Based on the CDR3 plus reference TRBV28 and TRBJ2-2, the full variable domain is DVKVTQSSRYLVKRTGEKVFLECVQDMDHENMFWYRQDPGLGLRLIYFSYDVKMKEKGDIPEGYSVSREKKERFSLILESASTNQTSMYLCASSLPGIPFGTGELFFGEGSRLTVL.

The V call is TRBV29-1, the J call TRBJ1-4; 8 bases match TRBD1. V gave up 2 bases and J gave up 5 bases; unmatched junction bases: 4. The CDR3 loop spans 14 amino acids. Germline values: CDR1 SQVTM, CDR2 ANQGSEA. This chain's CDR3 is CSVERGTGNEKLFF. CDR3 DNA sequence: TGCAGCGTTGAACGCGGGACAGGAAATGAAAAACTGTTTTTT.